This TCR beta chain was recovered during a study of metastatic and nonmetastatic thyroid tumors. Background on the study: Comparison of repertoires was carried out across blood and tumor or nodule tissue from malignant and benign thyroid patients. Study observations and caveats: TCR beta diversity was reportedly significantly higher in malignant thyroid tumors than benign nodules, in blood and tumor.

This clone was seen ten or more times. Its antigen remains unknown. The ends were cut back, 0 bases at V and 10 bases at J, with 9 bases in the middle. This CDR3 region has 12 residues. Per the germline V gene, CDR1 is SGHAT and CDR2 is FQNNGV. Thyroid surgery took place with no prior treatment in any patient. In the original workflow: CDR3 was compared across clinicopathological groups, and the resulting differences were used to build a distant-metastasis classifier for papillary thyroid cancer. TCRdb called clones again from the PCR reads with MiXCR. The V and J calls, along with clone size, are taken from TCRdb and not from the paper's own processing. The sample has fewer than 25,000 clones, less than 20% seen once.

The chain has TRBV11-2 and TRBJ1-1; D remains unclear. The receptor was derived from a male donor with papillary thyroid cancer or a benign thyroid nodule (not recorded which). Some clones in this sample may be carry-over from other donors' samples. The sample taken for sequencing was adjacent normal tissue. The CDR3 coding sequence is TGTGCCAGCAGCTTAGATCAGAGGGTAGCTTTCTTT. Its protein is CASSLDQRVAFF.